The clone carrying this TCR beta chain was detected many times. The target antigen is unknown. This specimen comes from a study of neurological immune-mediated disorders. V trimming: 3 bases; J trimming: 12 bases; junction bases outside the gene matches: 10. There are 13 residues in the CDR3. Germline V gene sequence: CDR1 SGDLS, CDR2 YYNGEE. Study-level findings and limits: When repertoires were grouped phylogenetically, those of 18 of 34 multiple sclerosis patients fell into one related-CDR3 cluster, a possible signature. Association with the multiple sclerosis repertoire cluster was not found for any clinical or MRI feature.

TCRdb independently ran MiXCR on the 5' RACE reads; one entry per CDR3 protein. The sample holds under 75,000 distinct CDR3 sequences; 3.2% are singletons and the top ten take approximately 4.7%. The source is a woman in her 50s with multiple sclerosis. This sequence joins TRBV9 and TRBJ1-2; 8 positions agree with TRBD1. Sequenced sample: PBMCs. The CDR3: CASSASVDRVNTF. As DNA, the CDR3 is TGTGCCAGCAGCGCGTCAGTGGACAGGGTAAACACCTTC.